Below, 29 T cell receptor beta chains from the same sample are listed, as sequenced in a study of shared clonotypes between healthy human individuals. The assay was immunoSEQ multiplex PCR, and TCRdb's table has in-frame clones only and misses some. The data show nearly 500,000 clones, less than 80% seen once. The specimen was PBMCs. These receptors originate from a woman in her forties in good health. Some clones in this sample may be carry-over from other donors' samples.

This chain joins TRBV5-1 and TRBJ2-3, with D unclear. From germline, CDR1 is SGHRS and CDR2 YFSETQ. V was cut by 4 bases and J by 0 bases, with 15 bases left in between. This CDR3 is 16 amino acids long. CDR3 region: CASSPDPQGSTDTQYF. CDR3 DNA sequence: TGCGCCAGCAGCCCGGACCCCCAAGGGAGCACAGATACGCAGTATTTT.

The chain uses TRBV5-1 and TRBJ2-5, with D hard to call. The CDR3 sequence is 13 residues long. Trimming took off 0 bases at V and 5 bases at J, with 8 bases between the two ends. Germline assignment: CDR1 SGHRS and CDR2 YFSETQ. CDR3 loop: CASSLVVEETQYF. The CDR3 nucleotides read TGCGCCAGCAGCTTGGTGGTAGAGGAGACCCAGTACTTC.

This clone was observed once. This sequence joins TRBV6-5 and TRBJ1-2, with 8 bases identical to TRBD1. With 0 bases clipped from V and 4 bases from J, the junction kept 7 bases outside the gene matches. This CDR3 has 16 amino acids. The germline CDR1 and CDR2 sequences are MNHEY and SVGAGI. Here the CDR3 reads CASSYSIAGGGYGYTF. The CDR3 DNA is TGTGCCAGCAGTTACTCGATAGCAGGGGGCGGCTATGGCTACACCTTC.

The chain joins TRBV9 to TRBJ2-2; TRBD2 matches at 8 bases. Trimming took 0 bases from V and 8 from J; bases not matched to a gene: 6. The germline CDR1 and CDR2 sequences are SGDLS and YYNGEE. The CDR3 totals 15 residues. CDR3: CASSVGTGGFGELFF. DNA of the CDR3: TGTGCCAGCAGCGTAGGGACGGGAGGGTTTGGGGAGCTGTTTTTT.

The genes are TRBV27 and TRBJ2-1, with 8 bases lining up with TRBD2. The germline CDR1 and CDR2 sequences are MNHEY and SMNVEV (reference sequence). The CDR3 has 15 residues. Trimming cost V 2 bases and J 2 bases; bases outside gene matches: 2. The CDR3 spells CASSLPGGPYNEQFF. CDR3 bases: TGTGCCAGCAGTTTACCGGGAGGGCCCTACAATGAGCAGTTCTTC.

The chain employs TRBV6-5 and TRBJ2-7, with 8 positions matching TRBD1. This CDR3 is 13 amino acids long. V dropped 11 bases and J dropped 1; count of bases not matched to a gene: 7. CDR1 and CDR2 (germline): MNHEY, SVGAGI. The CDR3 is CAGNRQGSYEQYF. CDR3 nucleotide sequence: TGTGCCGGCAACAGACAGGGGTCCTACGAGCAGTACTTC.

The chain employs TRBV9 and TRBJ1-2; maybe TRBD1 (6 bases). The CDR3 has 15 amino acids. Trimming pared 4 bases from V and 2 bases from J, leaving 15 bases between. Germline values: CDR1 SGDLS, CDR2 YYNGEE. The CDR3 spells CASSPGGQGNYGYTF. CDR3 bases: TGTGCCAGCAGCCCCGGGGGGCAGGGGAACTATGGCTACACCTTC.

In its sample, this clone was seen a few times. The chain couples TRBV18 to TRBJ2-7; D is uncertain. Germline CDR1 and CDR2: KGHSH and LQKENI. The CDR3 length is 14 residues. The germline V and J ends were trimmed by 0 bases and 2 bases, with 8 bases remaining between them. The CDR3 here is CASSPPYFTYEQYF. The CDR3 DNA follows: TGTGCCAGCTCACCACCTTACTTTACCTACGAGCAGTACTTC.

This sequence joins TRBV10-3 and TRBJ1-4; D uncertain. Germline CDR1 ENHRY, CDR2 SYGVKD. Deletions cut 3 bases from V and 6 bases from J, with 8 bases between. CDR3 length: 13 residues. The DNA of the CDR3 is TGTGCCATCAGTGATCCAAAGGATGAAAAACTGTTTTTT. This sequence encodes CAISDPKDEKLFF.

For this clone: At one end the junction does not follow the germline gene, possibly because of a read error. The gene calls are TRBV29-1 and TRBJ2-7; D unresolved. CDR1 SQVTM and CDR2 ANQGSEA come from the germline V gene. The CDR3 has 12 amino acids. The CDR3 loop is CSVGTWSGEQYF. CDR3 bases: TGCAGCGTTGGGACCTGGTCGGGCGAGCAATACTTC.

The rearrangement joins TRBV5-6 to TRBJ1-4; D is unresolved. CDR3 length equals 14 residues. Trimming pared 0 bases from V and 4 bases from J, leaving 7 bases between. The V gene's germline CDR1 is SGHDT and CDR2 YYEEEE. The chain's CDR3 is CASSLDGFNEKLFF. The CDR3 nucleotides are TGTGCCAGCAGCTTGGACGGATTTAATGAAAAACTGTTTTTT.

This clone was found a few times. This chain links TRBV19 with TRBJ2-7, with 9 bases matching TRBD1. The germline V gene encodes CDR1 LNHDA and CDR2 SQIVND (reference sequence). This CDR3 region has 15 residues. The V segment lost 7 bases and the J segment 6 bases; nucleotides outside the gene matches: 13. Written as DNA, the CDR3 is TGTGCCAGTATGGCAACGGGACAGGGTTTTGTCGAGCAGTACTTC. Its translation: CASMATGQGFVEQYF.

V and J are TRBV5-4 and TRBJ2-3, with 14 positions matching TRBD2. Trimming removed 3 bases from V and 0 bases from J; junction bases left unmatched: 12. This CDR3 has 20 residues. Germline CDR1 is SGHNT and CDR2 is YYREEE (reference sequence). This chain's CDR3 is CASSSGPGLAGVSSTDTQYF. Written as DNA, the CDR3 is TGTGCCAGCAGCTCCGGACCGGGACTAGCGGGAGTCTCTAGCACAGATACGCAGTATTTT.

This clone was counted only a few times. The CDR3 protein is CASSINGPYNEQFF. CDR3 sequence (DNA): TGTGCCAGCAGCATAAACGGGCCGTACAATGAGCAGTTCTTC. The chain employs TRBV7-6 and TRBJ2-1; D unresolved. Germline CDR1 reads SGHVS; CDR2 reads FNYEAQ. Trimming pared 5 bases from V and 4 bases from J, leaving 12 bases between. The CDR3 sequence is 14 residues long.

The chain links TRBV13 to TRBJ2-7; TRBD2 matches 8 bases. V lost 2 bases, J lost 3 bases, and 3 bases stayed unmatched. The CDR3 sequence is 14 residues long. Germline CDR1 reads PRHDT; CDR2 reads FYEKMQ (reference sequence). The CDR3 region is CASSLKRENYEQYF. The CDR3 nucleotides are TGTGCCAGCAGCTTAAAGCGGGAGAACTACGAGCAGTACTTC.

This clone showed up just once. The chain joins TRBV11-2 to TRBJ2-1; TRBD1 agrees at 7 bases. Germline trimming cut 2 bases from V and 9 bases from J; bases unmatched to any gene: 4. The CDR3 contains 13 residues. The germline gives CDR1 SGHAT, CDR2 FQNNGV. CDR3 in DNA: TGTGCCAGCAGCTTAACAAGGACAGGTGAGCAGTTCTTC. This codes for CASSLTRTGEQFF.

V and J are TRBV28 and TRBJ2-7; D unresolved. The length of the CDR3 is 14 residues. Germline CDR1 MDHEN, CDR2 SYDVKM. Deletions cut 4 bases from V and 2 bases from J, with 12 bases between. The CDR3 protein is CASSSTPNTYEQYF. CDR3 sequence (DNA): TGTGCCAGCAGTTCTACACCTAATACCTACGAGCAGTACTTC.

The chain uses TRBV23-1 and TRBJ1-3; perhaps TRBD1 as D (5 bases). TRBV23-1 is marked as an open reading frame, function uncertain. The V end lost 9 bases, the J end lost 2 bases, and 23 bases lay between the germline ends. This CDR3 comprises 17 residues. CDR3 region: CARKKFGAQGPGNTIYF. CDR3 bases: TGCGCCAGGAAGAAGTTTGGGGCGCAGGGCCCTGGAAACACCATATATTTT.

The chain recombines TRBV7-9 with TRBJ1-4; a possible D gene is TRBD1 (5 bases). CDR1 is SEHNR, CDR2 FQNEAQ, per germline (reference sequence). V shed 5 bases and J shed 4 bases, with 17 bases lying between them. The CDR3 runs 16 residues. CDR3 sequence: CASSPMMGGVNEKLFF. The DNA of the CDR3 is TGTGCCAGCAGCCCGATGATGGGAGGGGTTAATGAAAAACTGTTTTTT. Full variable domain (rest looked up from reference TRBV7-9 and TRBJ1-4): DTGVSQNPRHKITKRGQNVTFRCDPISEHNRLYWYRQTLGQGPEFLTYFQNEAQLEKSRLLSDRFSAERPKGSFSTLEIQRTEQGDSAMYLCASSPMMGGVNEKLFFGSGTQLSVL.

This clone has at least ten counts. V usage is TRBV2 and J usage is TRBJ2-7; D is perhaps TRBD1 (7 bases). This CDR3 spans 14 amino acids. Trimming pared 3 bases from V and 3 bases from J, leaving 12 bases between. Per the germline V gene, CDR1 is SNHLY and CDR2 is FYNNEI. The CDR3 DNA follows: TGTGCCAGCAGTGATCGACAGGGAGGCTACGAGCAGTACTTC. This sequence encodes CASSDRQGGYEQYF.

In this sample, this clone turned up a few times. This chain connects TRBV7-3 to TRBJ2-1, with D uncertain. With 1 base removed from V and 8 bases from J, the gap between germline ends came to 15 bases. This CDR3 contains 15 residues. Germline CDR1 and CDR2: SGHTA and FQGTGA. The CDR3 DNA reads TGTGCCAGCAGCTTAAACAGAGCAGGAGTCGATGAGCAGTTCTTC. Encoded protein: CASSLNRAGVDEQFF.

The CDR3 is CASSLSGDSTEQYF. CDR3 DNA sequence: TGTGCCAGCAGCTTATCTGGGGATTCCACCGAGCAGTACTTC. The chain couples TRBV11-2 to TRBJ2-7; D gene unclear. CDR1 and CDR2 from the germline V gene are SGHAT and FQNNGV. V was trimmed by 2 bases and J by 6 bases, leaving 14 bases between them. The CDR3 extends over 14 amino acids. Looking up the rest from reference TRBV11-2 and TRBJ2-7 gives the full variable domain: EAGVAQSPRYKIIEKRQSVAFWCNPISGHATLYWYQQILGQGPKLLIQFQNNGVVDDSQLPKDRFSAERLKGVDSTLKIQPAKLEDSAVYLCASSLSGDSTEQYFGPGTRLTVT.

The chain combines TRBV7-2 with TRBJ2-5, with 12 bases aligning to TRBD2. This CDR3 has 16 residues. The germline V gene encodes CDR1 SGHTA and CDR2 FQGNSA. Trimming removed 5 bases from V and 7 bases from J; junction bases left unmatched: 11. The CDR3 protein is CASSPRTSGMIVTQYF. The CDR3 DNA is TGTGCCAGCAGCCCTCGGACTAGCGGGATGATAGTGACCCAGTACTTC.

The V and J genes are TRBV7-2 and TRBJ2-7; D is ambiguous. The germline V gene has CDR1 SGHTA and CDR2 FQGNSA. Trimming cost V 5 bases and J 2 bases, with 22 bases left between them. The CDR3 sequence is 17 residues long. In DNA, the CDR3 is TGTGCCAGCAGCAATCGAATACCCGGGTCCATCCCCTACGAGCAGTACTTC. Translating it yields CASSNRIPGSIPYEQYF.

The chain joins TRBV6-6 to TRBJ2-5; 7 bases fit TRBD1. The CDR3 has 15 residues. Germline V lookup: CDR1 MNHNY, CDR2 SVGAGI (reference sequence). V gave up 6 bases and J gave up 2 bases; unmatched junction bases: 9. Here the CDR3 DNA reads TGTGCCAGCAGGCACAGGGGAATGTCTCAAGAGACCCAGTACTTC. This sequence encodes CASRHRGMSQETQYF.

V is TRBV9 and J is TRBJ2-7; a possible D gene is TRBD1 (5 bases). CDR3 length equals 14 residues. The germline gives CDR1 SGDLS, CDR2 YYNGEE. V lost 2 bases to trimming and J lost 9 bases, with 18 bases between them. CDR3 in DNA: TGTGCCAGCAGCGTGGGCCCAGGGTATGAGGTGCAGTACTTC. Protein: CASSVGPGYEVQYF.

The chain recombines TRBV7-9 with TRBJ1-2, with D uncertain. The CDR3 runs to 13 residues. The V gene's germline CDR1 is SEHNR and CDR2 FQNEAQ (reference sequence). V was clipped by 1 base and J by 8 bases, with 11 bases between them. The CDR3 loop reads CASSLVHGTGYTF. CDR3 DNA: TGTGCCAGCAGCTTAGTACACGGTACGGGCTACACCTTC. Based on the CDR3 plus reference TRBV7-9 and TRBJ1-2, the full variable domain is DTGVSQNPRHKITKRGQNVTFRCDPISEHNRLYWYRQTLGQGPEFLTYFQNEAQLEKSRLLSDRFSAERPKGSFSTLEIQRTEQGDSAMYLCASSLVHGTGYTFGSGTRLTVV.

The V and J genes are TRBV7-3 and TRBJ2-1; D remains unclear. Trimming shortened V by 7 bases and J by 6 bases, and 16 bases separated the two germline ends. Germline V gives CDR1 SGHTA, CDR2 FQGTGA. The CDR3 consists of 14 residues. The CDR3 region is CASTHYRIINEQFF. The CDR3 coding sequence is TGTGCCAGCACTCACTACCGAATAATCAATGAGCAGTTCTTC.

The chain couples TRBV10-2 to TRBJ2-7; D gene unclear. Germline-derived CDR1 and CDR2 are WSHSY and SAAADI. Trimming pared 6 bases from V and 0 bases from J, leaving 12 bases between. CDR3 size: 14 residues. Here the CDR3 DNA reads TGCGCCAGCAGCCCCAAGCTGCTCTCCTACGAGCAGTACTTC. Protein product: CASSPKLLSYEQYF.